This entry concerns a single T cell receptor beta chain. Its antigen is as yet unknown. In the United States, treatment was given to all participants with HIV. The data are from a study of long-term antiretroviral therapy in people with HIV. General study findings and limits: Spans of CDR3 length were tighter for HIV repertoires than for controls. With ART, diversity went up but was still lower than in transplant donor controls.

Researchers report immunoSEQ v3.0 was run at survey level. Roughly 40,000-55,000 T-cell genomes per sample were the sequencing target. Produced via immunoSEQ multiplex PCR; TCRdb's table is partial and in-frame only. Here the sample spans 20,000 to 25,000 clones, about four fifths being singletons. The sequence derives from a man aged 35 to 55 with HIV. The specimen was unsorted PBMCs, collected 0.5 years before starting antiretroviral therapy.

The CDR3 loop is CASSYRQGRGNTEAFF. CDR3 in DNA: TGTGCCAGCAGTTACCGTCAGGGAAGGGGGAACACTGAAGCTTTCTTT. This rearrangement joins TRBV6-5 to TRBJ1-1; D is perhaps TRBD1 (5 bases). Germline-derived CDR1 and CDR2 are MNHEY and SVGAGI. CDR3 length: 16 residues. V was trimmed by 2 bases and J by 1 base, leaving 14 bases between them.